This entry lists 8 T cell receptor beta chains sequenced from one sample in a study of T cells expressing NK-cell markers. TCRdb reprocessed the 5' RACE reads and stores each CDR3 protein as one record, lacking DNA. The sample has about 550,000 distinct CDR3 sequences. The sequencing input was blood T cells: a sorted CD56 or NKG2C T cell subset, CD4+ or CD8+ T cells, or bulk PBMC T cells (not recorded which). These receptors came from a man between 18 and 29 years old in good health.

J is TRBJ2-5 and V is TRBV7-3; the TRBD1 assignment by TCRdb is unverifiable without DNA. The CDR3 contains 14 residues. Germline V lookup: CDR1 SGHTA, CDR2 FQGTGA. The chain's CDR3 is CASSLTGAFETQYF.

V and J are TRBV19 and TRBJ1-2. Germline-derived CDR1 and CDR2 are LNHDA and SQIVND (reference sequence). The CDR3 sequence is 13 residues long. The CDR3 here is CASSAQVNYGYTF.

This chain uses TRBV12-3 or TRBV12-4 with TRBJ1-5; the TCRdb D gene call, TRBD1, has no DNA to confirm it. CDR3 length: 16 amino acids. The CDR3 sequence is CASSPGTPHSNQPQHF.

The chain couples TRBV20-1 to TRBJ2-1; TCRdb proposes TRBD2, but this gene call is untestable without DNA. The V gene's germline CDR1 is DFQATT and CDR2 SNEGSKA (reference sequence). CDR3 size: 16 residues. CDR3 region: CSAKGPWREGGDEQFF.

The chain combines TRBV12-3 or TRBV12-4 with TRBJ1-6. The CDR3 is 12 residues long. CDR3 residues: CASHGGDSPLHF.

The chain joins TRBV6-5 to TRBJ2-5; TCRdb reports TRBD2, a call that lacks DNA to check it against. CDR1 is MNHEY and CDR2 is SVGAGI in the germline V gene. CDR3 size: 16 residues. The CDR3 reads CASSATSGRAGETQYF.

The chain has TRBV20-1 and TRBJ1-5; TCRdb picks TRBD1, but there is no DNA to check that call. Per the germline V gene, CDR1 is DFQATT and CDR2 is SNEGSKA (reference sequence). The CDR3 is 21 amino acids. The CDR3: CSARPRLLSSPVINSNQPQHF.

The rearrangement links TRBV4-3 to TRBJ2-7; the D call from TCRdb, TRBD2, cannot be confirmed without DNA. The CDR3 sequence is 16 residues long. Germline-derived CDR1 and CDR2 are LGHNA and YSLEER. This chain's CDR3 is CASSHLGTSGAYEQYF.